This T cell receptor beta chain was identified in a study of blood T cell repertoires in COVID-19. At the level of the study: COVID-19 samples, acute and convalescent, were from the United States, Italy and Spain.

In the original workflow: Reference gene primers were amplified, and this amplification served to estimate nucleated cell counts. Libraries were prepared by immunoSEQ multiplex PCR; TCRdb keeps only in-frame clonotypes and omits some of them. V, J and clone size were drawn from that table, and D and trimming were deduced from the DNA. The sample has roughly 290,000 clones, 80% to 90% seen once. The sequenced sample consisted of peripheral blood. The receptor's source is a woman aged 50 to 60 who had recovered from COVID-19.

CDR3 bases: TGTGCCAGTAGTCCCAGGGGACAGCTTGAAGCTTTCTTT. This translates into CASSPRGQLEAFF. The genes are TRBV19 and TRBJ1-1; 7 bases fit TRBD1. The V segment lost 5 bases and the J segment 7 bases; nucleotides outside the gene matches: 7. The CDR3 consists of 13 residues. Germline loops: CDR1 LNHDA, CDR2 SQIVND (reference sequence). The full variable domain, rest sourced from reference TRBV19 and TRBJ1-1, is DGGITQSPKYLFRKEGQNVTLSCEQNLNHDAMYWYRQDPGQGLRLIYYSQIVNDFQKGDIAEGYSVSREKKESFPLTVTSAQKNPTAFYLCASSPRGQLEAFFGQGTRLTVV.